This entry features one TCR beta chain sequence. This record belongs to a study of control samples from healthy donors and cancer patients. Measured with immunoSEQ multiplex PCR; TCRdb has only the in-frame clones, and not every one. The sample lists about 130,000 clones, approximately 92% seen once, with 2% to 2.5% in the top ten. Germline V gene data show CDR1 as LNHDA and CDR2 as SQIVND (reference sequence). The CDR3 has 17 amino acids. V shed 1 base, J shed 3 bases, and the junction held 9 bases outside the gene matches. Material for sequencing was blood. This receptor was obtained from a man younger than 35 in good health. V is TRBV19 and J is TRBJ2-4; 7 bases line up with TRBD2. Here the CDR3 reads CASSIVGAGVGKNIQYF. CDR3 in DNA: TGTGCCAGTAGTATAGTAGGGGCGGGAGTCGGCAAAAACATTCAGTACTTC.